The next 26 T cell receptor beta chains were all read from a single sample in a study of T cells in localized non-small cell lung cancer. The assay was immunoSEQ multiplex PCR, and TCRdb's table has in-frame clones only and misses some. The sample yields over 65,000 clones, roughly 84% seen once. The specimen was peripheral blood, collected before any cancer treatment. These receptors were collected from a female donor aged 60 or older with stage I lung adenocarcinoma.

The CDR3 DNA follows: TGCGCCAGCAGCCGAGAAACGGGACAGTATTCACCCCTCCACTTT. It specifies CASSRETGQYSPLHF. The chain links TRBV5-1 to TRBJ1-6; 7 bases map to TRBD1. Germline V gene sequence: CDR1 SGHRS, CDR2 YFSETQ. The V segment lost 4 bases and the J segment 8 bases; nucleotides outside the gene matches: 9. The CDR3 is made up of 15 amino acids.

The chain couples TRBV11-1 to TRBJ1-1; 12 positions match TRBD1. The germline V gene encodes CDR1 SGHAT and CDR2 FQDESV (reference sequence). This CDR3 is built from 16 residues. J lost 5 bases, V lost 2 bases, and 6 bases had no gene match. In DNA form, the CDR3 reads TGTGCCAGCAGCTTACCACGGGGACAGGGGGCGACTGAAGCTTTCTTT. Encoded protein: CASSLPRGQGATEAFF.

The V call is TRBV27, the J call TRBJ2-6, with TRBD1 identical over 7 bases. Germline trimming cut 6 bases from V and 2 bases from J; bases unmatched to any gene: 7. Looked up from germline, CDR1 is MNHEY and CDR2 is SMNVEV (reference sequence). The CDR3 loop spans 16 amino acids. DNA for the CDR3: TGTGCCAGCAGGACAGGGCTGGCGGCTGGGGCCAACGTCCTGACTTTC. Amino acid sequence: CASRTGLAAGANVLTF.

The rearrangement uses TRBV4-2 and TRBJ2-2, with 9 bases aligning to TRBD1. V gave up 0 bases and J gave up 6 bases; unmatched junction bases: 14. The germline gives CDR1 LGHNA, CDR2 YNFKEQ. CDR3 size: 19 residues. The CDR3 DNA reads TGTGCCAGCAGCCAAGAAAGTTTCGTTACAGGGGGCTTGGCCGGGGAGCTGTTTTTT. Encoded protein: CASSQESFVTGGLAGELFF.

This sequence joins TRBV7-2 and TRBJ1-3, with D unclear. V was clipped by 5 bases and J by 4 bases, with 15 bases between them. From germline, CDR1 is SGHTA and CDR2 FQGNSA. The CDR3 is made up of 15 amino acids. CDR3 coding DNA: TGTGCCAGCAGCCCGAGTTTTGGGGTCGGAAACACCATATATTTT. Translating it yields CASSPSFGVGNTIYF.

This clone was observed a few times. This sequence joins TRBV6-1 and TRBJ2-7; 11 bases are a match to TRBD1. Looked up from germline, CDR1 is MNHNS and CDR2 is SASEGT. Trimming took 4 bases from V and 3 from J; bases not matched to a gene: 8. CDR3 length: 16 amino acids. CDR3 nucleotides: TGTGCCAGCAGTGTGAAAATGGGGACAGGGGGCTACGAGCAGTACTTC. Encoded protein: CASSVKMGTGGYEQYF.

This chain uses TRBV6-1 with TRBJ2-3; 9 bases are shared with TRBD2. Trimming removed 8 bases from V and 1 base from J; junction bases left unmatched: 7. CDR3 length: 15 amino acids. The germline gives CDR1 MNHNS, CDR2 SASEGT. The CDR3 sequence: CASGERGDGTDTQYF. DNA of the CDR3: TGTGCCAGCGGGGAGCGGGGGGATGGCACAGATACGCAGTATTTT.

The CDR3 loop reads CASNAGTSVHEQYF. CDR3 nucleotides: TGTGCCAGCAACGCCGGGACTAGCGTCCACGAGCAGTACTTC. The gene calls are TRBV7-2 and TRBJ2-7, with 10 bases lining up with TRBD2. The CDR3 spans 14 residues. Germline V lookup: CDR1 SGHTA, CDR2 FQGNSA. V shed 7 bases, J shed 5 bases, and the junction held 8 bases outside the gene matches.

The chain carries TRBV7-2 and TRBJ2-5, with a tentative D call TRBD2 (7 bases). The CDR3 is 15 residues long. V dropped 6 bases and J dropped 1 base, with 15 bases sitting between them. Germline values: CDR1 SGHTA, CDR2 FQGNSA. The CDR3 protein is CASRFGRGPQETQYF. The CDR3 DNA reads TGTGCCAGCAGGTTTGGGCGGGGGCCCCAAGAGACCCAGTACTTC.

The CDR3 DNA follows: TGTGCCAGTAGTATTAGGGGCCCAGATACGCAGTATTTT. This codes for CASSIRGPDTQYF. The chain carries TRBV19 and TRBJ2-3; D is possibly TRBD1 (5 bases). In germline, CDR1 is LNHDA, CDR2 SQIVND (reference sequence). V was pared by 3 bases and J by 4 bases, with 8 bases between. The CDR3 sequence is 13 residues long.

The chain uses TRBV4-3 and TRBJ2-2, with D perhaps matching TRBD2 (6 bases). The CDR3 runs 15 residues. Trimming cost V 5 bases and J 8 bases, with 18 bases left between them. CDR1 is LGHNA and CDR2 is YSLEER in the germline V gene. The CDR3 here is CASSEGGTAGGELFF. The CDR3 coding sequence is TGCGCCAGCAGCGAAGGCGGGACTGCGGGGGGGGAGCTGTTTTTT.

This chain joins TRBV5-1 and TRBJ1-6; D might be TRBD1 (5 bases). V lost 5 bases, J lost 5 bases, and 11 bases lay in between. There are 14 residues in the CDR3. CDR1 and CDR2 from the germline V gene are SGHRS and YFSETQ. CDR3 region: CASSSGQHNSPLHF. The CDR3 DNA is TGCGCCAGCAGTTCCGGACAACATAATTCACCCCTCCACTTT.

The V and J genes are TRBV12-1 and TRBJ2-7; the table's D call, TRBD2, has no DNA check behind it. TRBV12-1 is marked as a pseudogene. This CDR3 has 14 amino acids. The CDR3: CASTPRSGRNEQYF. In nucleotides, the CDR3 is TGTGCCAGCACCCCGAGGAGCGGGAGGAACGAGCAGTACTTC.

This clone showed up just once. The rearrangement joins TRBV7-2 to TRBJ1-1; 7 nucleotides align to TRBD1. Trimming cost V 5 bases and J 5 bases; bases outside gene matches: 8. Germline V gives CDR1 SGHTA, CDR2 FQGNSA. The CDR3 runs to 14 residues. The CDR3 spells CASSRRDSLTEAFF. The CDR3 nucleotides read TGTGCCAGCAGCCGTCGGGACAGTTTGACTGAAGCTTTCTTT.

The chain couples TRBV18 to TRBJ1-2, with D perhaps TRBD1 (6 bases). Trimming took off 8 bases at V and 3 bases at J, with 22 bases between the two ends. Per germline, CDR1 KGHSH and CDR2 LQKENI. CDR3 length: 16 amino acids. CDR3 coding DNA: TGTGCCAGCGTATTAAGCGTGGGGGCCCAGGACTATGGCTACACCTTC. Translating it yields CASVLSVGAQDYGYTF. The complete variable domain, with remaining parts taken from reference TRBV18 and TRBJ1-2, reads NAGVMQNPRHLVRRRGQEARLRCSPMKGHSHVYWYRQLPEEGLKFMVYLQKENIIDESGMPKERFSAEFPKEGPSILRIQQVVRGDSAAYFCASVLSVGAQDYGYTFGSGTRLTVV.

The CDR3 DNA reads TGTGCCATCAGTGAGTCTTCGGACAGAACTAACTATGGCTACACCTTC. Its protein is CAISESSDRTNYGYTF. The chain uses TRBV10-3 and TRBJ1-2, with a weak D call TRBD1 (6 bases). Germline V gene sequence: CDR1 ENHRY, CDR2 SYGVKD. V was shortened by 0 bases and J by 0 bases, with 11 bases between the two germline ends. The CDR3 runs to 16 residues.

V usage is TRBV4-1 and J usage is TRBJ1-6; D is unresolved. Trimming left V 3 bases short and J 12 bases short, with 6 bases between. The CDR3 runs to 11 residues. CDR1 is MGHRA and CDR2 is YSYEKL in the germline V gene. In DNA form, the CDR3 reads TGCGCCAGCAGCCAGTCGGGACCCCTCCACTTT. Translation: CASSQSGPLHF.

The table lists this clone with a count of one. Here the CDR3 reads CATSILRDRGRRQPQHF. The CDR3, as DNA: TGTGCCACCAGCATTCTACGGGACAGGGGGCGTAGACAGCCCCAGCATTTT. V is TRBV15 and J is TRBJ1-5; TRBD1 agrees at 12 bases. Losses at the gene ends were 4 bases for V and 7 bases for J; bases not matched to a gene: 11. The CDR3 loop spans 17 amino acids. Per the germline V gene, CDR1 is LNHNV and CDR2 is YYDKDF (reference sequence).

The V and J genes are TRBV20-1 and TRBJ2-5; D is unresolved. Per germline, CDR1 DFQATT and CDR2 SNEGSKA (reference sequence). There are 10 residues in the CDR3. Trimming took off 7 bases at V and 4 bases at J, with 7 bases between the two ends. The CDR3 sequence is CSGSRETQYF. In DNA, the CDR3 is TGCAGTGGGAGCCGAGAGACCCAGTACTTC.

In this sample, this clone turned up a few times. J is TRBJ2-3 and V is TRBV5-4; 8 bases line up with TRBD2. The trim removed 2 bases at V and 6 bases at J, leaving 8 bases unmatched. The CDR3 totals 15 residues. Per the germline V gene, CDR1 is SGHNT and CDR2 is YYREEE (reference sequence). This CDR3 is CASSLERELTDTQYF. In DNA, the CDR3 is TGTGCCAGCAGCTTAGAGCGGGAGTTAACTGATACGCAGTATTTT.

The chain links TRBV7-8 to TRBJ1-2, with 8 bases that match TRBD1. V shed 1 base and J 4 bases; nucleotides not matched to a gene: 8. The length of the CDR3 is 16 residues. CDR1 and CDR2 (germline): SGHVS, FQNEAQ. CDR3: CASSLVPGTGVYGYTF. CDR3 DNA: TGTGCCAGCAGCTTAGTCCCCGGGACAGGAGTCTATGGCTACACCTTC.

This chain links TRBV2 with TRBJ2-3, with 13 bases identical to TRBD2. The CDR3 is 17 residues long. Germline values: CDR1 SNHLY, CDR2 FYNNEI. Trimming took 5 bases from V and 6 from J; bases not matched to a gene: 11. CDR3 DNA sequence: TGTGCCAGCAGTCTAGCAAGGACTAGCGGGAGCAGGGATACGCAGTATTTT. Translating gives CASSLARTSGSRDTQYF. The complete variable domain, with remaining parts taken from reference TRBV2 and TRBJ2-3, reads EPEVTQTPSHQVTQMGQEVILRCVPISNHLYFYWYRQILGQKVEFLVSFYNNEISEKSEIFDDQFSVERPDGSNFTLKIRSTKLEDSAMYFCASSLARTSGSRDTQYFGPGTRLTVL.

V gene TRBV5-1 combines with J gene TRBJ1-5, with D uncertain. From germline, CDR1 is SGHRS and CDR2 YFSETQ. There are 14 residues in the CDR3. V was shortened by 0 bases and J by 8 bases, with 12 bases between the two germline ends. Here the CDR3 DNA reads TGCGCCAGCAGCTTGGAAGGGTGGGGTGAGCCCCAGCATTTT. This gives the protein CASSLEGWGEPQHF.

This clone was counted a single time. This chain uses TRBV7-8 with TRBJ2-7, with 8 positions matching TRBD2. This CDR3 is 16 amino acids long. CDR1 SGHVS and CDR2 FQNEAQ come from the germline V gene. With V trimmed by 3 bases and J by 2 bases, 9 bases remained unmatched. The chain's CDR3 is CASSLVLAGRAYEQYF. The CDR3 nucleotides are TGTGCCAGCAGCTTGGTCCTAGCGGGTAGGGCCTACGAGCAGTACTTC.

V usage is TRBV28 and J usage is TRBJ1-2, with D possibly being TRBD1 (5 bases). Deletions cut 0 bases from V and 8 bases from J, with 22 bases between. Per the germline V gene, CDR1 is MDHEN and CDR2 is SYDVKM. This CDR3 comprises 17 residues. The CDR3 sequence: CASSLWEIAGPGLGYTF. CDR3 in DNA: TGTGCCAGCAGTTTATGGGAGATCGCGGGACCTGGTTTGGGCTACACCTTC.

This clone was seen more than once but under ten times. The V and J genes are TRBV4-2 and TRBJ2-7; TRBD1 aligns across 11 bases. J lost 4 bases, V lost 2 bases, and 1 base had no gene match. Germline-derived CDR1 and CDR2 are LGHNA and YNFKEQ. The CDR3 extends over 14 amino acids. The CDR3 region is CASSQRDRGYEQYF. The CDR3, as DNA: TGTGCCAGCAGCCAACGGGACAGGGGGTACGAGCAGTACTTC.